The 27 T cell receptor beta chains given below trace back to one sample, sequenced in a study of radiation and T cells in renal cell carcinoma. Measured with immunoSEQ multiplex PCR; TCRdb has only the in-frame clones, and not every one. The sample includes tens of thousands of clones, 86% of them seen just once. Time point reported: blood 2 weeks post-SBRT. Treatment: 15 Gy SBRT to primary tumor, nephrectomy 4 weeks later. Source: blood, taken from a patient whose treatment included radiotherapy and nephrectomy. These receptors were taken from a woman between 50 and 59 years old with renal cell carcinoma.

CDR3 nucleotides: TGTGCCAGCAGCCCTAGGTGGGACAGGGCCTACGAGCAGTACTTC. Protein: CASSPRWDRAYEQYF. The chain has TRBV7-9 and TRBJ2-7, with 9 bases fitting TRBD1. The V segment lost 5 bases and the J segment 2 bases; nucleotides outside the gene matches: 7. The CDR3 sequence is 15 residues long. Per germline, CDR1 SEHNR and CDR2 FQNEAQ (reference sequence).

This clone was detected only a few times. V is TRBV7-9 and J is TRBJ1-1, with D tentatively TRBD1 (6 bases). The CDR3 has 14 amino acids. Germline-derived CDR1 and CDR2 are SEHNR and FQNEAQ (reference sequence). V shed 5 bases and J shed 1 base, with 11 bases lying between them. CDR3 in DNA: TGTGCCAGCAGCCCGGTACAGGGGAACACTGAAGCTTTCTTT. Translating it yields CASSPVQGNTEAFF. The complete variable domain, with remaining parts taken from reference TRBV7-9 and TRBJ1-1, reads DTGVSQNPRHKITKRGQNVTFRCDPISEHNRLYWYRQTLGQGPEFLTYFQNEAQLEKSRLLSDRFSAERPKGSFSTLEIQRTEQGDSAMYLCASSPVQGNTEAFFGQGTRLTVV.

This chain uses TRBV7-9 with TRBJ1-2; weak D call: TRBD1 (6 bases). The germline V and J ends were trimmed by 5 bases and 3 bases, with 16 bases remaining between them. CDR3 size: 15 residues. CDR1 SEHNR and CDR2 FQNEAQ come from the germline V gene (reference sequence). The chain's CDR3 is CASSLNRAIDYGYTF. CDR3 nucleotides: TGTGCCAGCAGCCTGAACAGGGCAATCGACTATGGCTACACCTTC.

The chain uses TRBV5-1 and TRBJ2-3; a weak D match, TRBD1 (6 bases). This CDR3 is 16 amino acids long. Germline V gene sequence: CDR1 SGHRS, CDR2 YFSETQ. V lost 0 bases to trimming and J lost 0 bases, with 11 bases between them. The CDR3 here is CASSLAVGASTDTQYF. The CDR3 DNA follows: TGCGCCAGCAGCTTGGCCGTGGGGGCCAGCACAGATACGCAGTATTTT.

This clone appeared a few times. The chain combines TRBV30 with TRBJ1-2, with a tentative D call TRBD1 (6 bases). The germline gives CDR1 GTSNPN, CDR2 SVGIG (reference sequence). Trimming removed 0 bases at V and 13 bases at J, with 12 bases between. This CDR3 comprises 11 residues. CDR3 residues: CAWSVQGAATF. The CDR3 bases are TGTGCCTGGAGTGTACAGGGAGCTGCCACCTTC.

The V call is TRBV7-2, the J call TRBJ2-3, with a tentative D call TRBD2 (5 bases). Germline values: CDR1 SGHTA, CDR2 FQGNSA. CDR3 length: 12 residues. The V end was cut by 4 bases, the J end by 8 bases, with 10 bases between. For the CDR3, the DNA is TGTGCCAGCAGCTCCGGAGGAGTTACGCAGTATTTT. It translates to CASSSGGVTQYF.

The chain combines TRBV6-5 with TRBJ1-5, with 8 bases aligning to TRBD1. This CDR3 contains 13 residues. Trimming cost V 6 bases and J 7 bases; bases outside gene matches: 5. Germline values: CDR1 MNHEY, CDR2 SVGAGI. The CDR3 is CASRGDRGQPQHF. The CDR3 DNA is TGTGCCAGCAGGGGAGACAGGGGACAGCCCCAGCATTTT.

This clone was recorded a few times. This chain uses TRBV6-5 with TRBJ1-5; D gene uncertain. Trimming stripped 6 bases from V and 0 bases from J, with 12 bases between. The CDR3 consists of 15 residues. The germline V gene encodes CDR1 MNHEY and CDR2 SVGAGI. CDR3 coding DNA: TGTGCCAGCAGGGCAGGACGGTATAGCAATCAGCCCCAGCATTTT. This codes for CASRAGRYSNQPQHF.

V usage is TRBV6-5 and J usage is TRBJ1-4; D remains ambiguous. There are 13 residues in the CDR3. V lost 5 bases to trimming and J lost 10 bases, with 14 bases between them. Germline V gene lookup returns CDR1 MNHEY and CDR2 SVGAGI. CDR3 in DNA: TGTGCCAGCAGTGCGGCCGGGCATGGAAAACTGTTTTTT. It is translated as CASSAAGHGKLFF.

The chain links TRBV2 to TRBJ2-5, with 13 bases matching TRBD2. CDR1 is SNHLY, CDR2 FYNNEI, per germline. Germline trimming cut 5 bases from V and 5 bases from J; bases unmatched to any gene: 8. The length of the CDR3 is 16 residues. CDR3 residues: CASSPGLAGDWETQYF. The CDR3 bases are TGTGCCAGCAGTCCTGGACTAGCGGGAGATTGGGAGACCCAGTACTTC.

This chain connects TRBV18 to TRBJ2-7; TRBD2 matches at 7 bases. The junction had 7 bases not matched to a gene; V was cut back by 0 bases and J by 5 bases. CDR3 length: 15 residues. Germline V CDR1 and CDR2: KGHSH, LQKENI. CDR3 region: CASSPPGLPVHEQYF. CDR3 in DNA: TGTGCCAGCTCACCACCGGGACTACCAGTCCACGAGCAGTACTTC.

The genes are TRBV7-3 and TRBJ1-1; D is unresolved. The CDR3 length is 14 residues. Germline-derived CDR1 and CDR2 are SGHTA and FQGTGA. V was pared by 4 bases and J by 0 bases, with 9 bases between. This CDR3 reads CASSSRAMNTEAFF. The CDR3 DNA reads as TGTGCCAGCAGCTCAAGGGCGATGAACACTGAAGCTTTCTTT.

The table lists this clone with a few counts. This chain links TRBV15 with TRBJ2-2; D is unresolved. The CDR3 spans 14 residues. V gave up 4 bases and J gave up 0 bases, with 6 bases separating them. Germline-derived CDR1 and CDR2 are LNHNV and YYDKDF (reference sequence). CDR3 in DNA: TGTGCCACCAGCACACTCTCGAACACCGGGGAGCTGTTTTTT. Protein sequence: CATSTLSNTGELFF.

This chain joins TRBV5-1 and TRBJ2-7; 10 positions match TRBD2. The germline gives CDR1 SGHRS, CDR2 YFSETQ. The V and J ends lost 3 bases and 6 bases, in that order; junction bases with no gene match: 9. The CDR3 length is 15 residues. As DNA, the CDR3 is TGCGCCAGCAGCTGGACTAGCGGAGGTGGCCTCGAGCAGTACTTC. Protein: CASSWTSGGGLEQYF.

J is TRBJ2-7 and V is TRBV11-3; 8 bases match TRBD2. Germline loops: CDR1 SGHNT, CDR2 YENEEA. This CDR3 region has 14 residues. The V gene end was trimmed by 1 base and the J gene end by 6 bases; junction bases not matched to a gene: 5. CDR3 coding DNA: TGTGCCAGCAGCTTAGGGATAGCGGGAAGCGAGCAGTACTTC. Residues: CASSLGIAGSEQYF.

The V gene is TRBV5-1, the J gene TRBJ1-4, with D hard to call. Deletions cut 2 bases from V and 8 bases from J, with 13 bases between. CDR3 length: 14 residues. The germline V gene has CDR1 SGHRS and CDR2 YFSETQ. CDR3 nucleotides: TGCGCCAGCAGCTTCGACACCCGAGCCGAAAAACTGTTTTTT. Translated, it gives CASSFDTRAEKLFF.

This chain connects TRBV21-1 to TRBJ1-2; TRBD1 is the table's D call, not checked against the DNA. TRBV21-1 is annotated as a pseudogene. This CDR3 contains 17 residues. For the CDR3, the DNA is TGTGCCAGCAGCAAAGTATCGGGACAGCCTACTAACTATGGCTACACCTTC. This codes for CASSKVSGQPTNYGYTF.

This sequence joins TRBV5-1 and TRBJ2-3; 9 positions agree with TRBD2. The length of the CDR3 is 16 residues. Germline CDR1 is SGHRS and CDR2 is YFSETQ. V was pared by 4 bases and J by 8 bases, with 14 bases of the junction left unmatched. The CDR3 sequence: CASSTSGTSRRVTQYF. The CDR3 nucleotides read TGCGCCAGCAGCACATCTGGGACTAGCCGCCGGGTTACGCAGTATTTT.

This clone came up once. The CDR3 spells CRRRGPSRIGYTQYF. The DNA for the CDR3 is TGTAGACGCCGGGGCCCTTCCAGAATCGGGTATACGCAGTATTTT. The chain links TRBV5-8 to TRBJ2-3; D may match TRBD1 or TRBD2 (5 bases each). The CDR3 is 15 residues long. In germline, CDR1 is SGHTS, CDR2 YDEGEE. The variable domain in full, completed from reference TRBV5-8 and TRBJ2-3, reads EAGVTQSPTHLIKTRGQQATLRCSPISGHTSVYWYQQALGLGLQFLLWYDEGEERNRGNFPPRFSGRQFPNYSSELNVNALELEDSALYLCRRRGPSRIGYTQYFGPGTRLTVL.

This clone has just one count. This sequence joins TRBV30 and TRBJ1-2; the D is unclear. With 6 bases removed from V and 0 bases from J, the gap between germline ends came to 11 bases. Germline V gene lookup returns CDR1 GTSNPN and CDR2 SVGIG (reference sequence). The CDR3 totals 13 residues. The CDR3 reads CACTSSANYGYTF. For the CDR3, the DNA is TGTGCCTGCACGTCCTCGGCTAACTATGGCTACACCTTC.

This chain uses TRBV19 with TRBJ1-5; no reliable D call. V was trimmed by 3 bases and J by 9 bases, leaving 12 bases between them. The CDR3 is 13 residues long. Germline V CDR1 and CDR2: LNHDA, SQIVND (reference sequence). Here the CDR3 reads CASSIQSETPQHF. The CDR3 coding sequence is TGTGCCAGTAGTATTCAGAGCGAGACGCCCCAGCATTTT.

The CDR3 DNA follows: TGCAGCGTTCCGGACCCCGACAATCAGCCCCAGCATTTT. Its protein is CSVPDPDNQPQHF. The chain employs TRBV29-1 and TRBJ1-5; D remains ambiguous. The V end was cut by 5 bases, the J end by 3 bases, with 11 bases between. There are 13 residues in the CDR3. CDR1 is SQVTM, CDR2 ANQGSEA, per germline.

The rearrangement joins TRBV6-5 to TRBJ1-4, with 8 bases aligning to TRBD1. Germline CDR1 MNHEY, CDR2 SVGAGI. The CDR3 spans 15 residues. V shed 0 bases, J shed 10 bases, and the junction held 7 bases outside the gene matches. The CDR3 region is CASSYSGQDLSKLFF. DNA of the CDR3: TGTGCCAGCAGTTACTCGGGACAGGACCTCTCAAAACTGTTTTTT.

This rearrangement joins TRBV29-1 to TRBJ2-5; D remains ambiguous. Germline V gene data show CDR1 as SQVTM and CDR2 as ANQGSEA. The V and J ends lost 7 bases and 2 bases respectively, with 11 bases between them. This CDR3 is 12 amino acids long. DNA of the CDR3: TGCAGCGCCCATACGGGTCAAGAGACCCAGTACTTC. Protein sequence: CSAHTGQETQYF.

The chain is built from TRBV27 and TRBJ2-6; D is possibly TRBD2 (6 bases). Looked up from germline, CDR1 is MNHEY and CDR2 is SMNVEV (reference sequence). CDR3 length: 15 residues. Trimming pared 3 bases from V and 3 bases from J, leaving 9 bases between. The CDR3 protein is CASSFWGVGANVLTF. CDR3 nucleotide sequence: TGTGCCAGCAGTTTTTGGGGGGTTGGGGCCAACGTCCTGACTTTC.

This clone was detected once. This sequence joins TRBV11-2 and TRBJ2-7, with 12 bases lining up with TRBD2. Germline loops: CDR1 SGHAT, CDR2 FQNNGV. V dropped 5 bases and J dropped 5; count of bases not matched to a gene: 4. The CDR3 is made up of 14 amino acids. The CDR3 here is CASSLTSGSDEQYF. The CDR3 nucleotides read TGTGCCAGCAGCCTGACTAGCGGGAGCGACGAGCAGTACTTC. The variable domain in full, with the rest retrieved from reference TRBV11-2 and TRBJ2-7, is EAGVAQSPRYKIIEKRQSVAFWCNPISGHATLYWYQQILGQGPKLLIQFQNNGVVDDSQLPKDRFSAERLKGVDSTLKIQPAKLEDSAVYLCASSLTSGSDEQYFGPGTRLTVT.

The chain recombines TRBV10-3 with TRBJ1-1; 8 bases map to TRBD1. With 8 bases clipped from V and 6 bases from J, the junction kept 14 bases outside the gene matches. This CDR3 spans 15 amino acids. Germline CDR1 ENHRY, CDR2 SYGVKD. DNA for the CDR3: TGTGCCATCGGAGGGGGAAACAGGGGGAGTCCTGAAGCTTTCTTT. Protein sequence: CAIGGGNRGSPEAFF.